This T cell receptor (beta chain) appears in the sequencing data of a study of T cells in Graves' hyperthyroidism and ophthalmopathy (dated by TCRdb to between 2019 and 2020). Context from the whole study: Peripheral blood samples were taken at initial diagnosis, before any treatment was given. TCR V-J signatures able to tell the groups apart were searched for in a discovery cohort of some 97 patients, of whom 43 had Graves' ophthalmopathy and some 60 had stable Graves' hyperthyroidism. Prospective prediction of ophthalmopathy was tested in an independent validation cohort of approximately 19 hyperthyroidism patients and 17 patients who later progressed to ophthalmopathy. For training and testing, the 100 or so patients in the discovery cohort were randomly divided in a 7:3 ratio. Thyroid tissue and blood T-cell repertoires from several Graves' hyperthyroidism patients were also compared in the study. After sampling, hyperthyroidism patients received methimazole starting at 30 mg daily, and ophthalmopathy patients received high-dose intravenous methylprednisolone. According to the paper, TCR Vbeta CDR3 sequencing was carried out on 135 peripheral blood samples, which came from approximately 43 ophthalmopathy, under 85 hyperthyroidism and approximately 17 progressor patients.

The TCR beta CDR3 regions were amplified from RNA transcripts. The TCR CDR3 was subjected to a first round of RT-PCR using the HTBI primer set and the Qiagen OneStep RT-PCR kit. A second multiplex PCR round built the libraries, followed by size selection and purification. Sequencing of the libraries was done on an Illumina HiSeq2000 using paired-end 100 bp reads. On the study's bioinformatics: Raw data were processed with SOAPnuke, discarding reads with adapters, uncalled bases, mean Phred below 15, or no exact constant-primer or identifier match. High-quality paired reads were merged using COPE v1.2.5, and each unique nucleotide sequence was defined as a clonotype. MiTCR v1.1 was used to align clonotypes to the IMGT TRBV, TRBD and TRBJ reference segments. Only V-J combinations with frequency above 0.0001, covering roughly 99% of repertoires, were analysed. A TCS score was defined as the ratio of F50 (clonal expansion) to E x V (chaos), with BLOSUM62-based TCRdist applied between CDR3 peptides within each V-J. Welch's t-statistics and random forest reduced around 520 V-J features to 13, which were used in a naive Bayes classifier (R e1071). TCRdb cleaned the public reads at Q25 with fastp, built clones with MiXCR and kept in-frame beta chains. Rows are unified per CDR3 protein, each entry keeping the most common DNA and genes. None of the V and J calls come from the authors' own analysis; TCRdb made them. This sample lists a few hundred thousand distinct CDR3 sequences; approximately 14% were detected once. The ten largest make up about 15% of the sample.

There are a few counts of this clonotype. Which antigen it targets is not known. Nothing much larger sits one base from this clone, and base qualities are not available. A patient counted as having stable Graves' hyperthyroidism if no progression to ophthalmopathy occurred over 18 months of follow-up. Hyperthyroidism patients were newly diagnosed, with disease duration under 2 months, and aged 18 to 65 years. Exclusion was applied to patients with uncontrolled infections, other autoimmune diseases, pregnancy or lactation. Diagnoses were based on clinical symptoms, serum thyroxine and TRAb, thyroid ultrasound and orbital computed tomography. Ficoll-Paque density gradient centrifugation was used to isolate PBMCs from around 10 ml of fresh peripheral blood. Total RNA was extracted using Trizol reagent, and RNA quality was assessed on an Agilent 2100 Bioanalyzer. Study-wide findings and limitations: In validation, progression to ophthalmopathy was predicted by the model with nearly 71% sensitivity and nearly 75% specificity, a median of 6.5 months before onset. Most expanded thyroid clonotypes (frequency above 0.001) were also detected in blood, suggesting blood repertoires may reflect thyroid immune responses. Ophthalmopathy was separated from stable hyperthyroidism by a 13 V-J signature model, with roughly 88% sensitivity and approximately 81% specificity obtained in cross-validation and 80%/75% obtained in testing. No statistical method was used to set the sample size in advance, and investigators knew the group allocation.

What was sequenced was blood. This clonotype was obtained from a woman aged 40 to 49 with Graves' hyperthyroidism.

The CDR3 corresponds to CASSGASTETQYF. The nucleotide sequence reads TGCGCCAGCAGTGGGGCTAGCACGGAGACCCAGTACTTC. Here the chain combines TRBV10-2 and TRBJ2-5, with TRBD2 as a weak D call on 5 bases. From cysteine to phenylalanine, the CDR3 is 13 amino acids long. The read is trimmed to its CDR3 DNA, 39 bases read in frame from base 1. The germline V gene specifies WSHSY as CDR1 and SAAADI as CDR2. The V and J ends are trimmed by 4 bases and 5 bases, leaving 11 bases between them.